This TCR beta chain was sequenced for a study of cytomegalovirus exposure and HLA in healthy donors. PCR employed 60 Vbeta and 13 Jbeta primers. Repertoires were generated with immunoSEQ multiplex PCR, while TCRdb's copy carries only in-frame clones and drops some. The data show some 120,000 clones, roughly 80% seen once. Findings and limits, study-wide: Presence/absence analyses assumed roughly uniform sequencing depth across donors, which may not hold. Using the classifier, cytomegalovirus status was reportedly diagnosed with high specificity and sensitivity. V- and J-gene trimming in TCR beta was tied to a missense DCLRE1C variant by an analysis performed later. In an earlier analysis, about 87% or about 30%: the productive usage of most TCR beta V segments.

A few counts support this clone. Its antigen is currently unknown. V shed 5 bases and J 2 bases; nucleotides not matched to a gene: 12. The CDR3 runs to 17 residues. Per germline, CDR1 LNHDA and CDR2 SQIVND (reference sequence). The sequenced sample was PBMCs. The source is a man aged 25-40 years in good health and CMV-seropositive. This rearrangement joins TRBV19 to TRBJ2-3; TRBD2 aligns across 8 bases. The CDR3 protein is CASSDVGLAGNTDTQYF. The CDR3 DNA follows: TGTGCCAGTAGTGATGTGGGGTTAGCGGGGAACACAGATACGCAGTATTTT.